What follows are 26 T cell receptor beta chains derived from one specimen sequenced in a study of T cells in Graves' hyperthyroidism and ophthalmopathy. From RNA transcripts, TCR beta CDR3 regions were amplified. The study used the HTBI primer set for a first-round RT-PCR of the TCR CDR3. In TCRdb, the multiplex PCR reads were re-called with MiXCR into one record per CDR3 protein. The repertoire consists of 450,000 to 600,000 distinct CDR3 sequences, with approximately 20% occurring once and the leading ten covering about 50%. Sequenced: blood. These receptors all come from a man aged 40-55 years with Graves' ophthalmopathy.

This clonotype came up many times. This rearrangement joins TRBV20-1 to TRBJ1-1; D call uncertain. Germline V CDR1 and CDR2: DFQATT, SNEGSKA (reference sequence). The germline V and J ends were trimmed by 3 bases and 5 bases, with 10 bases remaining between them. CDR3 size: 12 residues. CDR3 sequence (DNA): TGCAGTGCTAGCGGGTTAAGTACTGAAGCTTTCTTT. This codes for CSASGLSTEAFF.

The CDR3 spells CASSSHLWGPGELFF. For the CDR3, the DNA is TGTGCCAGCAGCTCCCATTTATGGGGCCCCGGGGAGCTGTTTTTT. V usage is TRBV11-2 and J usage is TRBJ2-2; D might be TRBD1 (5 bases). CDR3 length equals 15 residues. CDR1 is SGHAT, CDR2 FQNNGV, per germline. V was cut by 4 bases and J by 6 bases, with 15 bases left in between.

This clonotype showed up many times. V gene TRBV27 combines with J gene TRBJ2-7; D is tentatively TRBD1 or TRBD2 (5 bases each). Germline CDR1 reads MNHEY; CDR2 reads SMNVEV (reference sequence). The CDR3 is made up of 11 amino acids. Trimming took off 3 bases at V and 6 bases at J, with 6 bases between the two ends. The CDR3 sequence: CASSFGAEQYF. CDR3 nucleotides: TGTGCCAGCAGTTTCGGGGCCGAGCAGTACTTC.

The table lists this clonotype with many counts. This chain uses TRBV7-3 with TRBJ2-3, with D possibly being TRBD1 or TRBD2 (6 bases each). Germline loops: CDR1 SGHTA, CDR2 FQGTGA. The CDR3 has 15 residues. The ends were cut back, 2 bases at V and 3 bases at J, with 12 bases in the middle. In nucleotides, the CDR3 is TGTGCCAGCAGCTTAGGAGGGGGGAGGACAGATACGCAGTATTTT. Protein sequence: CASSLGGGRTDTQYF.

This clonotype was seen a few times. The rearrangement uses TRBV7-2 and TRBJ1-4; D might be TRBD1 (6 bases). The V gene's germline CDR1 is SGHTA and CDR2 FQGNSA. The CDR3 runs to 15 residues. With 2 bases removed from V and 6 bases from J, the gap between germline ends came to 13 bases. CDR3 sequence: CASSLSTGRDEKLFF. The CDR3 DNA follows: TGTGCCAGCAGCTTATCCACAGGGAGGGATGAAAAACTGTTTTTT. Variable domain in full (rest from reference TRBV7-2 and TRBJ1-4): GAGVSQSPSNKVTEKGKDVELRCDPISGHTALYWYRQSLGQGLEFLIYFQGNSAPDKSGLPSDRFSAERTGGSVSTLTIQRTQQEDSAVYLCASSLSTGRDEKLFFGSGTQLSVL.

This clonotype has more than one count but fewer than ten. V usage is TRBV7-3 and J usage is TRBJ1-4, with 7 positions matching TRBD1. The germline V gene has CDR1 SGHTA and CDR2 FQGTGA. V lost 8 bases to trimming and J lost 0 bases; unmatched junction nucleotides: 9. This CDR3 spans 16 amino acids. CDR3: CASPLQGITTNEKLFF. The CDR3 DNA sequence: TGTGCCAGCCCTTTACAGGGGATAACAACTAATGAAAAACTGTTTTTT. Based on the CDR3 plus reference TRBV7-3 and TRBJ1-4, the full variable domain is GAGVSQTPSNKVTEKGKYVELRCDPISGHTALYWYRQSLGQGPEFLIYFQGTGAADDSGLPNDRFFAVRPEGSVSTLKIQRTERGDSAVYLCASPLQGITTNEKLFFGSGTQLSVL.

This clonotype occurred a few times. This chain uses TRBV6-1 with TRBJ2-4; 8 bases agree with TRBD1. The V gene end was trimmed by 3 bases and the J gene end by 1 base; junction bases not matched to a gene: 2. Germline V CDR1 and CDR2: MNHNS, SASEGT. The CDR3 has 15 residues. The CDR3 DNA follows: TGTGCCAGCAGTGAGTGGACAGGGGCCAAAAACATTCAGTACTTC. Translated, it gives CASSEWTGAKNIQYF.

Comment on this clonotype: This may be a read error: a much more frequent sequence differs by one nucleotide. It is likely a read error, because the conserved phenylalanine at the end of the CDR3 is missing. The chain recombines TRBV20-1 with TRBJ1-1; the D gene is possibly TRBD1 (5 bases). V lost 0 bases and J 0 bases, leaving 14 bases between the germline ends. CDR1 DFQATT and CDR2 SNEGSKA come from the germline V gene (reference sequence). CDR3 length equals 16 residues. The CDR3 loop reads CSARDPRRQLNTEAFL. As DNA, the CDR3 is TGCAGTGCTAGAGATCCAAGGCGACAGTTGAACACTGAAGCTTTCCTT.

This clonotype was counted between two and nine times. The CDR3 is CSARAPREAAYEQYF. CDR3 sequence (DNA): TGCAGTGCTCGTGCGCCGAGGGAAGCCGCCTACGAGCAGTACTTC. This rearrangement joins TRBV20-1 to TRBJ2-7; tentatively, D is TRBD2 (5 bases). V shed 5 bases and J shed 2 bases, with 19 bases lying between them. CDR1 and CDR2 (germline): DFQATT, SNEGSKA (reference sequence). This CDR3 has 15 amino acids.

The genes are TRBV6-1 and TRBJ1-5, with 7 bases fitting TRBD1. Trimming removed 6 bases from V and 5 bases from J; junction bases left unmatched: 4. The CDR3 consists of 13 residues. The germline V gene has CDR1 MNHNS and CDR2 SASEGT. Here the CDR3 reads CASRYRGYQPQHF. In nucleotides, the CDR3 is TGTGCCAGCAGGTACAGGGGCTATCAGCCCCAGCATTTT.

The V and J genes are TRBV6-5 and TRBJ1-4; possible D gene TRBD1, 6 bases. Trimming left V 4 bases short and J 7 bases short, with 19 bases between. CDR3 size: 16 residues. Per germline, CDR1 MNHEY and CDR2 SVGAGI. Here the CDR3 DNA reads TGTGCCAGCAGTTCCCAGGCCGGGGGCCGAGGTGAAAAACTGTTTTTT. Encoded protein: CASSSQAGGRGEKLFF.

The chain combines TRBV2 with TRBJ2-1, with D unresolved. The CDR3 consists of 13 residues. The germline V gene has CDR1 SNHLY and CDR2 FYNNEI. V gave up 6 bases and J gave up 9 bases, with 15 bases separating them. CDR3 residues: CASSGEVGVEQFF. In DNA form, the CDR3 reads TGTGCCAGCAGCGGCGAGGTTGGGGTTGAGCAGTTCTTC.

Concerning this clonotype itself: This may arise from a read error, as a much more abundant clone is one base away. V is TRBV2 and J is TRBJ2-3; the D gene is possibly TRBD1 (5 bases). The DNA matches TRBJ1-5 better at its end, which makes the J call doubtful. CDR3 size: 15 residues. The germline V gene has CDR1 SNHLY and CDR2 FYNNEI. CDR3 nucleotide sequence: TGTGCCAGCAGTGAGGCGGGAGGCAGGGCAGATACGCAGCATTTT. Residues: CASSEAGGRADTQHF.

This clonotype was seen at least ten times. The chain's CDR3 is CASSLAGGTGEQFF. The CDR3 DNA sequence: TGCGCCAGCAGCTTGGCGGGGGGAACGGGGGAGCAGTTCTTC. The rearrangement joins TRBV5-1 to TRBJ2-1, with 7 bases lining up with TRBD2. Unmatched junction bases numbered 7, after V lost 0 bases and J lost 10 bases. The CDR3 runs to 14 residues. Germline CDR1 is SGHRS and CDR2 is YFSETQ.

This clonotype was seen a handful of times. V and J are TRBV11-2 and TRBJ1-2; D ambiguous. Germline loops: CDR1 SGHAT, CDR2 FQNNGV. The CDR3 extends over 14 amino acids. V lost 1 base and J lost 7, with 13 bases in between. CDR3: CASSLGLGMFGYTF. For the CDR3, the DNA is TGTGCCAGCAGCTTAGGGCTTGGGATGTTTGGCTACACCTTC.

This clonotype occurred a few times. The chain links TRBV15 to TRBJ2-1, with 8 bases that match TRBD2. Germline V lookup: CDR1 LNHNV, CDR2 YYDKDF (reference sequence). The ends lost 1 base at V and 7 bases at J; junction bases unmatched: 6. The CDR3 has 15 amino acids. The CDR3 nucleotides are TGTGCCACCAGCAGAGCCGGGAGGGCACGGAATGAGCAGTTCTTC. This encodes CATSRAGRARNEQFF.

V is TRBV4-2 and J is TRBJ1-1, with D possibly being TRBD1 (5 bases). The CDR3 spans 14 residues. V gave up 3 bases and J gave up 4 bases, with 12 bases separating them. Looked up from germline, CDR1 is LGHNA and CDR2 is YNFKEQ. This CDR3 reads CASSQVGGSTEAFF. CDR3 coding DNA: TGTGCCAGCAGCCAGGTTGGGGGGAGCACTGAAGCTTTCTTT.

J is TRBJ2-7 and V is TRBV19; 12 bases are shared with TRBD2. The CDR3 extends over 15 amino acids. V trimming: 7 bases; J trimming: 2 bases; junction bases outside the gene matches: 6. CDR1 is LNHDA and CDR2 is SQIVND in the germline V gene (reference sequence). CDR3 bases: TGTGCCAGTAAACTAGCGGGAGGCCAACCCTACGAGCAGTACTTC. This sequence encodes CASKLAGGQPYEQYF.

The CDR3 loop reads CATSGVHRAFF. CDR3 in DNA: TGTGCCACCAGCGGGGTCCACCGAGCTTTCTTT. This chain joins TRBV19 and TRBJ1-1; D uncertain. The CDR3 extends over 11 amino acids. The germline gives CDR1 LNHDA, CDR2 SQIVND (reference sequence). Trimming stripped 10 bases from V and 10 bases from J, with 16 bases between.

This clonotype appeared many times. CDR3 sequence reads: CASSPLGTSGWFF. The CDR3 DNA is TGTGCCAGCAGTCCTCTCGGGACTAGCGGGTGGTTCTTC. V gene TRBV2 combines with J gene TRBJ2-1; 12 bases align to TRBD2. Germline assignment: CDR1 SNHLY and CDR2 FYNNEI. The CDR3 has 13 amino acids. V dropped 5 bases and J dropped 15; count of bases not matched to a gene: 8. The whole variable domain, remainder taken from reference TRBV2 and TRBJ2-1, is EPEVTQTPSHQVTQMGQEVILRCVPISNHLYFYWYRQILGQKVEFLVSFYNNEISEKSEIFDDQFSVERPDGSNFTLKIRSTKLEDSAMYFCASSPLGTSGWFFGPGTRLTVL.

This sequence joins TRBV12-5 and TRBJ2-1; D uncertain. Germline V gene data show CDR1 as LGHNT and CDR2 as FRNRAP. V lost 0 bases and J 5 bases, leaving 8 bases between the germline ends. CDR3 size: 14 residues. The CDR3 sequence is CASGLVKGDNEQFF. The CDR3 DNA is TGTGCTAGTGGTTTGGTAAAAGGTGACAATGAGCAGTTCTTC.

The chain joins TRBV6-5 to TRBJ1-1; no firm D call. The CDR3 contains 18 residues. Germline CDR1 MNHEY, CDR2 SVGAGI. V lost 0 bases, J lost 2 bases, and 19 bases lay in between. The CDR3 coding sequence is TGTGCCAGCAGTTACTCGACATCGCCGCCGAACATAAACACTGAAGCTTTCTTT. Its protein is CASSYSTSPPNINTEAFF.

The chain combines TRBV24-1 with TRBJ2-1, with 13 bases matching TRBD2. Unmatched junction bases numbered 11, after V lost 4 bases and J lost 3 bases. Germline V lookup: CDR1 KGHDR, CDR2 SFDVKD. This CDR3 contains 19 residues. The CDR3 sequence is CATSDEDRRLAGGYNEQFF. CDR3 in DNA: TGTGCCACCAGTGACGAAGATCGTCGACTAGCGGGAGGCTACAATGAGCAGTTCTTC.

At least ten counts were recorded for this clonotype. V gene TRBV3-2 combines with J gene TRBJ2-1; the D call of TRBD2 is as the table states it, not checked on the DNA. TRBV3-2 is classified as a pseudogene. The CDR3 contains 15 residues. CDR3 bases: TGTGCCAGCAGCCTACCGGGACTAGCGGTAAATGAGCAGTTCTTC. Its protein product is CASSLPGLAVNEQFF.

The gene calls are TRBV6-2 or TRBV6-3 and TRBJ2-1, with 12 bases aligning to TRBD2. The trim removed 2 bases at V and 7 bases at J, leaving 6 bases unmatched. CDR1 and CDR2 (germline): MNHEY, SVGEGT. The CDR3 contains 16 residues. The DNA for the CDR3 is TGTGCCAGCAGTTACCTCGGACTAGCGGGACAAAATGAGCAGTTCTTC. The encoded protein is CASSYLGLAGQNEQFF.

This clonotype appeared a few times. This chain uses TRBV5-6 with TRBJ2-3; 9 bases map to TRBD2. The V segment lost 0 bases and the J segment 4 bases; nucleotides outside the gene matches: 9. Germline V gives CDR1 SGHDT, CDR2 YYEEEE. This CDR3 has 17 residues. Here the CDR3 reads CASSLDRGGALADTQYF. CDR3 in DNA: TGTGCCAGCAGCTTGGATCGCGGGGGGGCGTTGGCAGATACGCAGTATTTT.